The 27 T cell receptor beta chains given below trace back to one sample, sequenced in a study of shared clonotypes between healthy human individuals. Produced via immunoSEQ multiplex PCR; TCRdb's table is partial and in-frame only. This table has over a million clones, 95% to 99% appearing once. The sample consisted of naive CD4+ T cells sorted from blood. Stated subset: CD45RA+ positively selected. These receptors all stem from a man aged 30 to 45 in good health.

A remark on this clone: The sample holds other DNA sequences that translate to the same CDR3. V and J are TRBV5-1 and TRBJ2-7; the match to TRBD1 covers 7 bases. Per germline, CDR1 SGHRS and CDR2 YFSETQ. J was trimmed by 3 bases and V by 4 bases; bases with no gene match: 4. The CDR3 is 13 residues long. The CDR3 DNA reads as TGCGCCAGCAGCCTGGGACAGTTCTACGAGCAGTACTTC. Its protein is CASSLGQFYEQYF.

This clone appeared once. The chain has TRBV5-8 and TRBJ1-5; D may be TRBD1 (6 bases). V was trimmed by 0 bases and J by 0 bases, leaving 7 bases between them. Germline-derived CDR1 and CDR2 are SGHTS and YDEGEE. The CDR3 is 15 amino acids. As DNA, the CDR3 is TGTGCCAGCAGCTTGGCAGGGGATAGCAATCAGCCCCAGCATTTT. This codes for CASSLAGDSNQPQHF. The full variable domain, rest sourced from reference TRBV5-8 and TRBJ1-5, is EAGVTQSPTHLIKTRGQQATLRCSPISGHTSVYWYQQALGLGLQFLLWYDEGEERNRGNFPPRFSGRQFPNYSSELNVNALELEDSALYLCASSLAGDSNQPQHFGDGTRLSIL.

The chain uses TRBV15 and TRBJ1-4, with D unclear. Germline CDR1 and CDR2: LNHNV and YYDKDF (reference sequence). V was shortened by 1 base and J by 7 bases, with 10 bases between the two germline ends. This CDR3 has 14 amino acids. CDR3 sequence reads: CATSRGIQVEKLFF. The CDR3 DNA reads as TGTGCCACCAGCAGAGGGATCCAGGTTGAAAAACTGTTTTTT.

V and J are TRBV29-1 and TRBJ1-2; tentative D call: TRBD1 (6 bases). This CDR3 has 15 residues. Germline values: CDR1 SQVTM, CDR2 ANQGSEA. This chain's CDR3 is CTTSEARGGAYGYTF. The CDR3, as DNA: TGCACAACCTCAGAGGCGCGGGGGGGCGCTTATGGCTACACCTTC.

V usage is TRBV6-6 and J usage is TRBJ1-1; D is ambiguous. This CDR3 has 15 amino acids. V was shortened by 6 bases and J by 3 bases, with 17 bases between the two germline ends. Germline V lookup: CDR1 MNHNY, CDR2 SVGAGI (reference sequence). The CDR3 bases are TGTGCCAGCAGGGGTAGGAGGGAAAGGCACACTGAAGCTTTCTTT. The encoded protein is CASRGRRERHTEAFF.

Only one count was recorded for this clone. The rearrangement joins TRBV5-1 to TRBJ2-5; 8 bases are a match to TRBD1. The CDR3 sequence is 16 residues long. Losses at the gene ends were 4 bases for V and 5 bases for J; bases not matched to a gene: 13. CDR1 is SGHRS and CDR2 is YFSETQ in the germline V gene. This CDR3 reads CASSQGDRGISETQYF. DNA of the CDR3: TGCGCCAGCAGCCAGGGAGACAGGGGAATTAGTGAGACCCAGTACTTC.

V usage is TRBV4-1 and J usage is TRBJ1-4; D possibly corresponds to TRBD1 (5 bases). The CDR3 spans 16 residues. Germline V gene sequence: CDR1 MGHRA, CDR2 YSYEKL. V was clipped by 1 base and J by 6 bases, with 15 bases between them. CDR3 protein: CASSQARETFDEKLFF. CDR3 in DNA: TGCGCCAGCAGCCAAGCCAGGGAAACCTTCGATGAAAAACTGTTTTTT.

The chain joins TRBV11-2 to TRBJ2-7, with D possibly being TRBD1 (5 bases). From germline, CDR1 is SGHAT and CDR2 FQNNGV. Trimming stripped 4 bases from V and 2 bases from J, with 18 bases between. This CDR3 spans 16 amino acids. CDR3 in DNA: TGTGCCAGCAGCTCCCTTCAGGGCAGGCCCCCCTACGAGCAGTACTTC. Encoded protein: CASSSLQGRPPYEQYF.

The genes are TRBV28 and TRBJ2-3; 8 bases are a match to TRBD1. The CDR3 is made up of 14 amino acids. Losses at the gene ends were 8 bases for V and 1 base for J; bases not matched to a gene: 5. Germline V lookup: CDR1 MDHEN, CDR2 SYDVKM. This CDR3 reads CASGYRGGTDTQYF. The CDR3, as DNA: TGTGCCAGCGGGTACAGGGGGGGCACAGATACGCAGTATTTT. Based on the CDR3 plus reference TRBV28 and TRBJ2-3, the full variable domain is DVKVTQSSRYLVKRTGEKVFLECVQDMDHENMFWYRQDPGLGLRLIYFSYDVKMKEKGDIPEGYSVSREKKERFSLILESASTNQTSMYLCASGYRGGTDTQYFGPGTRLTVL.

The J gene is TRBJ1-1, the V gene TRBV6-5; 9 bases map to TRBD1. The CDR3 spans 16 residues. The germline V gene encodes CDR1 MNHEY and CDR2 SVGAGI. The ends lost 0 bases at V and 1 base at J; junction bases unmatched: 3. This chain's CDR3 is CASSYSVTGGNTEAFF. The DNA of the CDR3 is TGTGCCAGCAGTTACTCCGTGACAGGGGGGAACACTGAAGCTTTCTTT.

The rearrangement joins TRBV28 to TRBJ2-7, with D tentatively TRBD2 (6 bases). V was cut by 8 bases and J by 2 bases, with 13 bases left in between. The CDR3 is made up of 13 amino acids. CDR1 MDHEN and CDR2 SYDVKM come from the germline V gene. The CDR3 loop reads CASEPEGTYEQYF. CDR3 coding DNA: TGTGCCAGCGAGCCGGAGGGAACCTACGAGCAGTACTTC.

The CDR3 reads CASSVSDPSYNEQFF. In DNA form, the CDR3 reads TGTGCCAGCTCAGTTAGCGACCCCTCCTACAATGAGCAGTTCTTC. The chain is built from TRBV18 and TRBJ2-1; a weak D match, TRBD2 (5 bases). This CDR3 has 15 residues. V was trimmed by 5 bases and J by 0 bases, leaving 11 bases between them. The germline V gene has CDR1 KGHSH and CDR2 LQKENI.

The CDR3, as DNA: TGTGCCAGCAGCGTGTCGAGCTCTGGAAACACCATATATTTT. Translated, it gives CASSVSSSGNTIYF. The chain joins TRBV9 to TRBJ1-3; D gene unclear. The CDR3 is made up of 14 amino acids. Germline-derived CDR1 and CDR2 are SGDLS and YYNGEE. V shed 2 bases and J shed 0 bases, with 6 bases lying between them. The complete variable domain, with remaining parts taken from reference TRBV9 and TRBJ1-3, reads DSGVTQTPKHLITATGQRVTLRCSPRSGDLSVYWYQQSLDQGLQFLIQYYNGEERAKGNILERFSAQQFPDLHSELNLSSLELGDSALYFCASSVSSSGNTIYFGEGSWLTVV.

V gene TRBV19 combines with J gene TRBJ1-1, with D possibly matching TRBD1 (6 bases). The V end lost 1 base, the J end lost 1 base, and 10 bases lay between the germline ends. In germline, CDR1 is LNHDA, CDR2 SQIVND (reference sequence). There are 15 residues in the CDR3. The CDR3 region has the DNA TGTGCCAGTAGTATAGCAGGGGCTTCGAACACTGAAGCTTTCTTT. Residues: CASSIAGASNTEAFF.

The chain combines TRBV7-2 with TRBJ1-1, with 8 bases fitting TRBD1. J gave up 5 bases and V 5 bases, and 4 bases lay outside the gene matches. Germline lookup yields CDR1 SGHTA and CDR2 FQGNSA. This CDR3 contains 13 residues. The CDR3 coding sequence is TGTGCCAGCAGCCCCGGACAGGGAACTGAAGCTTTCTTT. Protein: CASSPGQGTEAFF. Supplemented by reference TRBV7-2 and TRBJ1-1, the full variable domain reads GAGVSQSPSNKVTEKGKDVELRCDPISGHTALYWYRQSLGQGLEFLIYFQGNSAPDKSGLPSDRFSAERTGGSVSTLTIQRTQQEDSAVYLCASSPGQGTEAFFGQGTRLTVV.

The CDR3 protein is CASLGGLNVVGGSWDTQYF. CDR3 DNA: TGTGCCAGCCTGGGAGGGCTAAACGTTGTAGGCGGGAGCTGGGATACGCAGTATTTT. The rearrangement joins TRBV28 to TRBJ2-3, with TRBD2 matching 7 bases. Losses at the gene ends were 8 bases for V and 6 bases for J; bases not matched to a gene: 26. Germline CDR1 MDHEN, CDR2 SYDVKM. This CDR3 has 19 amino acids.

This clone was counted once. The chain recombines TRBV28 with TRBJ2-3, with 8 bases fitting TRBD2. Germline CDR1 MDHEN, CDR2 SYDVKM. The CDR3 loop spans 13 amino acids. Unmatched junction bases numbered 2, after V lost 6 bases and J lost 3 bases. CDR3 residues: CASRTSATDTQYF. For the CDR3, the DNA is TGTGCCAGCAGGACTAGCGCGACAGATACGCAGTATTTT.

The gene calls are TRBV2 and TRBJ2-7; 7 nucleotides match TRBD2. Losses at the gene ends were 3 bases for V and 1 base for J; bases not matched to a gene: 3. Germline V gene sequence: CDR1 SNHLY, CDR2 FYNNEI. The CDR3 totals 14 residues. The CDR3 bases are TGTGCCAGCAGTGAGCTAGCGGCATCCTACGAGCAGTACTTC. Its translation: CASSELAASYEQYF.

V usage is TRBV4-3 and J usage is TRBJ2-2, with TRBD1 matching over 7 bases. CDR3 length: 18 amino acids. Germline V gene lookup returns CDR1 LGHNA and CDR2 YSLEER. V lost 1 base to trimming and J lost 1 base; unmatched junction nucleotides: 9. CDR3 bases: TGCGCCAGCAGCCAAGTCGTACAGGGGTGGGGGAACACCGGGGAGCTGTTTTTT. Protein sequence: CASSQVVQGWGNTGELFF.

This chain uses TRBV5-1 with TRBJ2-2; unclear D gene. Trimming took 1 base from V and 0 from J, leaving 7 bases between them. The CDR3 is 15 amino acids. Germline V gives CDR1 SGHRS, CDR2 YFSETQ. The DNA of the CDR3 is TGCGCCAGCAGCTTGTCGTCGGCGAACACCGGGGAGCTGTTTTTT. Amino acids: CASSLSSANTGELFF.

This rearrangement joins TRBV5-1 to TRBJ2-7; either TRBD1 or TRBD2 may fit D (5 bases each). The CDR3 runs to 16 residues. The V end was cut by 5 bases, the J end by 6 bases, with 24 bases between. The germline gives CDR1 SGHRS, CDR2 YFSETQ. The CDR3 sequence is CASRRETGRLFGEQYF. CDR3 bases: TGCGCCAGCAGAAGGGAAACGGGACGGTTATTCGGCGAGCAGTACTTC.

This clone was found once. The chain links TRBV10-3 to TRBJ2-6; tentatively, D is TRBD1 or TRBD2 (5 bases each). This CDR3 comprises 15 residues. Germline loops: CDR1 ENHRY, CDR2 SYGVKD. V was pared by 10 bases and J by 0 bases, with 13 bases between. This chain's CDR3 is CATGRSTSGANVLTF. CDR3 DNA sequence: TGTGCCACGGGACGATCAACCTCTGGGGCCAACGTCCTGACTTTC.

The CDR3 spells CASSLAHTQGTGANVLTF. The CDR3 DNA sequence: TGTGCCAGCAGCCTAGCCCACACACAGGGTACAGGGGCCAACGTCCTGACTTTC. The chain recombines TRBV9 with TRBJ2-6, with D possibly being TRBD1 (6 bases). This CDR3 has 18 amino acids. The V gene's germline CDR1 is SGDLS and CDR2 YYNGEE. Trimming stripped 4 bases from V and 4 bases from J, with 21 bases between. The variable domain in full, with the rest retrieved from reference TRBV9 and TRBJ2-6, is DSGVTQTPKHLITATGQRVTLRCSPRSGDLSVYWYQQSLDQGLQFLIQYYNGEERAKGNILERFSAQQFPDLHSELNLSSLELGDSALYFCASSLAHTQGTGANVLTFGAGSRLTVL.

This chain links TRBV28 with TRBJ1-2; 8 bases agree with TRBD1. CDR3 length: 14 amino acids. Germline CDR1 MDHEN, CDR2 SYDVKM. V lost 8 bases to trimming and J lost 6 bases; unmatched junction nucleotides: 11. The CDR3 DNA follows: TGTGCCAGCCTACCGGGACAGGCATTAAATGGCTACACCTTC. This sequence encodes CASLPGQALNGYTF.

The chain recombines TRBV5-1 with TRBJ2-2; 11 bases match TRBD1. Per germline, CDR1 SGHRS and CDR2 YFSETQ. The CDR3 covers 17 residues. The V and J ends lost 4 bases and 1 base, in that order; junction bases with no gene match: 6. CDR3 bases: TGCGCCAGCAGCCTGGACAGGGGGCGACTGAACACCGGGGAGCTGTTTTTT. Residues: CASSLDRGRLNTGELFF.

CDR3 region: CASSQELAGGPREQFF. CDR3 in DNA: TGTGCCAGCAGCCAAGAACTAGCGGGAGGGCCTCGGGAGCAGTTCTTC. The chain employs TRBV14 and TRBJ2-1; 13 bases line up with TRBD2. The CDR3 runs to 16 residues. Trimming took 0 bases from V and 10 from J; bases not matched to a gene: 6. Germline loops: CDR1 SGHDN, CDR2 FVKESK. Full variable domain (remainder filled in from reference TRBV14 and TRBJ2-1): EAGVTQFPSHSVIEKGQTVTLRCDPISGHDNLYWYRRVMGKEIKFLLHFVKESKQDESGMPNNRFLAERTGGTYSTLKVQPAELEDSGVYFCASSQELAGGPREQFFGPGTRLTVL.

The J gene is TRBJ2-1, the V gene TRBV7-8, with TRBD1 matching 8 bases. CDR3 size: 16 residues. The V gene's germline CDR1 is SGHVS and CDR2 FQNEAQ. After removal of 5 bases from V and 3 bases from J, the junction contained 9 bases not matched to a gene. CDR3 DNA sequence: TGTGCCAGCAGCCACAGACAGGGGTCTTTCTACAATGAGCAGTTCTTC. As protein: CASSHRQGSFYNEQFF.